A single sample gave rise to the 25 T cell receptor beta chains below, sequenced in a study of blood T cells in healthy people across ages. A second PCR, run for roughly 7 to 11 cycles, used a sample-barcoded 5' primer plus a J-beta primer mix. One entry per CDR3 protein, called by TCRdb with MiXCR from the 5' RACE reads. The sample records around 1,100,000 distinct CDR3 sequences, less than 45% being singletons. Sequenced material: blood. These receptors originate from a man between 18 and 29 years old in good health.

The chain carries TRBV29-1 and TRBJ1-2; maybe TRBD1 (5 bases). The V gene's germline CDR1 is SQVTM and CDR2 ANQGSEA. V gave up 5 bases and J gave up 5 bases, with 12 bases separating them. This CDR3 comprises 12 residues. The CDR3 DNA follows: TGCAGCGTTCAGGGTTTCGGGTATGGCTACACCTTC. Residues: CSVQGFGYGYTF.

V gene TRBV13 combines with J gene TRBJ2-2; perhaps D is TRBD1 or TRBD2 (6 bases each). V was clipped by 2 bases and J by 0 bases, with 13 bases between them. CDR1 and CDR2 from the germline V gene are PRHDT and FYEKMQ (reference sequence). The CDR3 extends over 17 amino acids. This chain's CDR3 is CASSLFTGASNTGELFF. The CDR3 DNA reads TGTGCCAGCAGCTTATTTACGGGGGCGTCGAACACCGGGGAGCTGTTTTTT.

This clonotype was detected a few times. This rearrangement joins TRBV12-3 or TRBV12-4 to TRBJ1-5; TRBD1 is a possible D gene (6 bases). The V gene lost 7 bases and the J gene lost 2 bases, with 18 bases spanning the gap. CDR3 length: 16 residues. The CDR3 DNA follows: TGTGCCAGCAATCTACAGGGTGGGTTAGGCAATCAGCCCCAGCATTTT. As protein: CASNLQGGLGNQPQHF.

The chain recombines TRBV10-3 with TRBJ1-6, with a weak D call TRBD1 (6 bases). In germline, CDR1 is ENHRY, CDR2 SYGVKD. Trimming shortened V by 4 bases and J by 8 bases, and 12 bases separated the two germline ends. The CDR3 totals 14 residues. CDR3 amino acids: CAISAGGGDSPLHF. The CDR3 bases are TGTGCCATCAGTGCGGGAGGGGGAGATTCACCCCTCCACTTT.

This clonotype was detected a few times. This chain links TRBV4-3 with TRBJ1-6; D unclear. The CDR3 spans 15 residues. Trimming removed 0 bases from V and 7 bases from J, with 10 bases in between. Looked up from germline, CDR1 is LGHNA and CDR2 is YSLEER. The CDR3 region is CASSQDRSINSPLHF. The CDR3, as DNA: TGCGCCAGCAGCCAAGACAGATCAATCAATTCACCCCTCCACTTT.

V usage is TRBV27 and J usage is TRBJ1-2; D not certain. Looked up from germline, CDR1 is MNHEY and CDR2 is SMNVEV (reference sequence). The V end lost 5 bases, the J end lost 2 bases, and 18 bases lay between the germline ends. The CDR3 length is 16 residues. The CDR3 bases are TGTGCCAGCAGTACGAGGACCGCTGAGACGAACTATGGCTACACCTTC. This gives the protein CASSTRTAETNYGYTF.

This sequence joins TRBV20-1 and TRBJ1-5; D call uncertain. Trimming removed 3 bases from V and 0 bases from J, with 9 bases in between. There are 14 residues in the CDR3. CDR1 is DFQATT, CDR2 SNEGSKA, per germline (reference sequence). CDR3 nucleotides: TGCAGTGCTAGTCCTGGTAGTAGCAATCAGCCCCAGCATTTT. It yields the protein CSASPGSSNQPQHF.

The chain uses TRBV2 and TRBJ1-2; possibly TRBD1 for D (5 bases). Deletions cut 7 bases from V and 8 bases from J, with 14 bases between. The CDR3 extends over 12 amino acids. Germline V gene sequence: CDR1 SNHLY, CDR2 FYNNEI. Here the CDR3 DNA reads TGTGCCAGCAACTGGGGGGGGATCGGCTACACCTTC. This translates into CASNWGGIGYTF.

Only a few counts were recorded for this clonotype. V is TRBV4-1 and J is TRBJ2-5; D is unresolved. The CDR3 runs to 11 residues. The V end was cut by 7 bases, the J end by 5 bases, with 8 bases between. Germline V gene sequence: CDR1 MGHRA, CDR2 YSYEKL. The CDR3 region is CASKLGETQYF. The CDR3, as DNA: TGCGCCAGCAAATTGGGTGAGACCCAGTACTTC.

Only a few counts were recorded for this clonotype. V is TRBV20-1 and J is TRBJ1-5; D is undetermined. Trimming cost V 3 bases and J 0 bases, with 18 bases left between them. This CDR3 has 17 amino acids. CDR1 is DFQATT and CDR2 is SNEGSKA in the germline V gene (reference sequence). This CDR3 reads CSARLTALGNSNQPQHF. Here the CDR3 DNA reads TGCAGTGCTAGGCTAACGGCCTTGGGGAATAGCAATCAGCCCCAGCATTTT.

The CDR3 DNA sequence: TGTGCCAGCAGCCCTTTGGGCCCTGGAAACACCATATATTTT. Residues: CASSPLGPGNTIYF. This chain links TRBV14 with TRBJ1-3; D gene unclear. This CDR3 is built from 14 residues. CDR1 SGHDN and CDR2 FVKESK come from the germline V gene. V shed 4 bases and J shed 2 bases, with 9 bases lying between them. The variable domain in full, completed from reference TRBV14 and TRBJ1-3, reads EAGVTQFPSHSVIEKGQTVTLRCDPISGHDNLYWYRRVMGKEIKFLLHFVKESKQDESGMPNNRFLAERTGGTYSTLKVQPAELEDSGVYFCASSPLGPGNTIYFGEGSWLTVV.

In this sample, this clonotype turned up a few times. The chain recombines TRBV12-3 or TRBV12-4 with TRBJ2-3; unclear D gene. Trimming left V 1 base short and J 2 bases short, with 10 bases between. The CDR3 extends over 15 amino acids. CDR3 coding DNA: TGTGCCAGCAGTTTAGGTACTTCTATCACAGATACGCAGTATTTT. Translating it yields CASSLGTSITDTQYF.

This clonotype was counted only a few times. This chain uses TRBV4-2 with TRBJ2-1, with 7 bases identical to TRBD2. With the DNA end fitting TRBJ2-7 better, the J assignment may be wrong. CDR3 length: 18 residues. The germline CDR1 and CDR2 sequences are LGHNA and YNFKEQ. CDR3 amino acids: CASSQDEYGRGSYNEQYF. CDR3 nucleotide sequence: TGTGCCAGCAGCCAAGATGAATATGGGCGGGGGTCCTACAATGAGCAGTACTTC.

The rearrangement uses TRBV27 and TRBJ1-1; TRBD1 is a possible D gene (5 bases). The V and J ends lost 4 bases and 1 base respectively, with 16 bases between them. The CDR3 length is 16 residues. Germline V gene lookup returns CDR1 MNHEY and CDR2 SMNVEV (reference sequence). The CDR3 DNA follows: TGTGCCAGCAGTTCATACAGACAGTCGGGGAACACTGAAGCTTTCTTT. It translates to CASSSYRQSGNTEAFF.

Only a few counts were recorded for this clonotype. The chain employs TRBV4-3 and TRBJ1-2; maybe TRBD1 (6 bases). The CDR3 runs to 15 residues. Germline CDR1 LGHNA, CDR2 YSLEER. V lost 0 bases, J lost 1 base, and 9 bases lay in between. The DNA of the CDR3 is TGCGCCAGCAGCCAAGATCAGGGGTATAACTATGGCTACACCTTC. Translation: CASSQDQGYNYGYTF.

Only one count was recorded for this clonotype. In DNA form, the CDR3 reads TGCAGCGTTGATCGGACCCAGTGGACTGAAGCTTTCTTT. Protein: CSVDRTQWTEAFF. The rearrangement links TRBV29-1 to TRBJ1-1; D ambiguous. The germline CDR1 and CDR2 sequences are SQVTM and ANQGSEA. The CDR3 spans 13 residues. V lost 3 bases to trimming and J lost 5 bases, with 13 bases between them.

The gene calls are TRBV14 and TRBJ2-6, with D possibly TRBD1 on 6 matching bases. V was trimmed by 2 bases and J by 3 bases, leaving 14 bases between them. Germline V lookup: CDR1 SGHDN, CDR2 FVKESK. The CDR3 is made up of 17 amino acids. CDR3 loop: CASSQHRNRVGANVLTF. The CDR3 DNA sequence: TGTGCCAGCAGCCAACACCGGAACAGGGTTGGGGCCAACGTCCTGACTTTC.

This clonotype was observed a handful of times. The CDR3 here is CSATPGSNADEQFF. The CDR3 DNA sequence: TGCAGCGCTACCCCGGGCTCCAACGCGGATGAGCAGTTCTTC. V and J are TRBV29-1 and TRBJ2-1; D remains ambiguous. The V end was cut by 7 bases, the J end by 8 bases, with 21 bases between. Germline CDR1 and CDR2: SQVTM and ANQGSEA. The CDR3 covers 14 residues.

This clonotype has more than one count but fewer than ten. This chain joins TRBV5-1 and TRBJ2-5; 11 bases line up with TRBD2. Per the germline V gene, CDR1 is SGHRS and CDR2 is YFSETQ. J was trimmed by 3 bases and V by 2 bases; bases with no gene match: 6. CDR3 size: 16 residues. The CDR3 loop is CASSFTSGLAEETQYF. In DNA form, the CDR3 reads TGCGCCAGCAGCTTCACTTCGGGACTAGCGGAAGAGACCCAGTACTTC.

This chain links TRBV7-9 with TRBJ2-1; D unresolved. CDR3 length: 11 amino acids. V lost 5 bases, J lost 9 bases, and 8 bases lay in between. CDR1 is SEHNR, CDR2 FQNEAQ, per germline (reference sequence). The CDR3 loop reads CASSRQSEQFF. CDR3 nucleotide sequence: TGTGCCAGCAGCCGGCAAAGTGAGCAGTTCTTC.

The chain combines TRBV11-2 with TRBJ2-1; D ambiguous. The CDR3 has 15 amino acids. V was shortened by 1 base and J by 12 bases, with 19 bases between the two germline ends. Germline V gene sequence: CDR1 SGHAT, CDR2 FQNNGV. Here the CDR3 reads CASSLGPRGYSGQFF. Here the CDR3 DNA reads TGTGCCAGCAGCTTAGGCCCTCGTGGGTACAGTGGGCAGTTCTTC. The full variable domain, in which reference TRBV11-2 and TRBJ2-1 provide the parts outside the CDR3, is EAGVAQSPRYKIIEKRQSVAFWCNPISGHATLYWYQQILGQGPKLLIQFQNNGVVDDSQLPKDRFSAERLKGVDSTLKIQPAKLEDSAVYLCASSLGPRGYSGQFFGPGTRLTVL.

The rearrangement joins TRBV3-1 to TRBJ1-2; D is unclear. Germline V gene data show CDR1 as LGHDT and CDR2 as YNNKEL (reference sequence). The V end was cut by 0 bases, the J end by 0 bases, with 8 bases between. CDR3 length: 15 residues. In DNA, the CDR3 is TGTGCCAGCAGCCAAGAGGGCCGAACTAACTATGGCTACACCTTC. Translating gives CASSQEGRTNYGYTF.

CDR3 sequence (DNA): TGTGCCAGCAGTTTCCAGGGACAGGGTAAGAATCAGCCCCAGCATTTT. Translation: CASSFQGQGKNQPQHF. This chain joins TRBV28 and TRBJ1-5; TRBD1 matches at 9 bases. V was clipped by 3 bases and J by 4 bases; unmatched bases: 7. The CDR3 has 16 residues. The germline V gene encodes CDR1 MDHEN and CDR2 SYDVKM.

The chain links TRBV12-3 or TRBV12-4 to TRBJ1-4, with D unclear. V was pared by 3 bases and J by 4 bases, with 9 bases between. The CDR3 is 14 amino acids. The CDR3 bases are TGTGCCAGCAGTTTTTCCAGGTTTAATGAAAAACTGTTTTTT. Translation: CASSFSRFNEKLFF.

This chain uses TRBV4-3 with TRBJ2-1; D is uncertain. The J call may be mistaken, given a closer DNA end match to TRBJ2-7. CDR3 length: 16 amino acids. Germline V gene sequence: CDR1 LGHNA, CDR2 YSLEER. CDR3 nucleotides: TGCGCCAGCAGCCAAGATCACACACGCTCCTACAATGAGCAGTACTTC. Translated, it gives CASSQDHTRSYNEQYF.